Described below is a single T cell receptor (beta chain) sequence and its context. Its target is not known. The data were taken from a study of shared clonotypes between healthy human individuals. Notes on the study in general: Rarefaction indicated that sorted-subset sequencing remained incomplete although depth was large.

TCRdb's copy holds only in-frame clones and misses some; the assay was immunoSEQ multiplex PCR. The table lists more than 400,000 clones, approximately 95% of them singletons. CDR1 and CDR2 (germline): MGHRA, YSYEKL. The CDR3 contains 14 residues. V was shortened by 1 base and J by 4 bases, with 8 bases between the two germline ends. The TCR sequence derives from a woman aged 25 to 39 in good health. The chain couples TRBV4-1 to TRBJ1-5; D call uncertain. The specimen was naive CD4+ T cells sorted from blood. Subset: CD45RA+ positively selected. The CDR3 is CASSQVSGNQPQHF. CDR3 coding DNA: TGCGCCAGCAGCCAAGTCAGCGGGAATCAGCCCCAGCATTTT.